A single sample gave rise to the 30 T cell receptor beta chains below, sequenced in a study of blood T cell repertoires in COVID-19 (dated by TCRdb to 2020 to 2021). The library came from the immunoSEQ multiplex PCR assay. In its TCRdb copy, this immuneACCESS table keeps in-frame sequences only and misses some clones. Where compared with another copy, unresolved V genes explain less than half of these, and the others have no known cause. The table for this sample lists under 200,000 clones; about four fifths of them were counted only once. Roughly 7.5% of the sample is taken by the ten largest. Source material: peripheral blood. Receptor source: a man in his forties who had recovered from COVID-19.

The chain couples TRBV5-1 to TRBJ1-1, with D hard to call. CDR3 length: 14 amino acids. V gave up 3 bases and J gave up 0 bases, with 9 bases separating them. From germline, CDR1 is SGHRS and CDR2 YFSETQ. CDR3: CASSYEVVNTEAFF. In DNA, the CDR3 is TGCGCCAGCAGCTATGAGGTGGTGAACACTGAAGCTTTCTTT. Filled out from reference TRBV5-1 and TRBJ1-1, the complete variable domain reads KAGVTQTPRYLIKTRGQQVTLSCSPISGHRSVSWYQQTPGQGLQFLFEYFSETQRNKGNFPGRFSGRQFSNSRSEMNVSTLELGDSALYLCASSYEVVNTEAFFGQGTRLTVV.

This clone appeared a single time. The V and J genes are TRBV7-2 and TRBJ2-3; TRBD1 might be the D (7 bases). There are 15 residues in the CDR3. V lost 1 base to trimming and J lost 6 bases, with 14 bases between them. Germline CDR1 is SGHTA and CDR2 is FQGNSA. CDR3 nucleotides: TGTGCCAGCAGCTTAGAAACAGGGGAGGCGGATACGCAGTATTTT. Translating it yields CASSLETGEADTQYF.

The chain has TRBV5-8 and TRBJ1-1, with D possibly matching TRBD1 (5 bases). The V and J ends lost 4 bases and 1 base respectively, with 8 bases between them. The CDR3 totals 13 residues. The germline CDR1 and CDR2 sequences are SGHTS and YDEGEE. The CDR3 here is CASSTQENTEAFF. The CDR3 DNA is TGTGCCAGCAGCACACAGGAGAACACTGAAGCTTTCTTT. Looking up the rest from reference TRBV5-8 and TRBJ1-1 gives the full variable domain: EAGVTQSPTHLIKTRGQQATLRCSPISGHTSVYWYQQALGLGLQFLLWYDEGEERNRGNFPPRFSGRQFPNYSSELNVNALELEDSALYLCASSTQENTEAFFGQGTRLTVV.

V usage is TRBV4-3 and J usage is TRBJ2-2; D is unclear. Germline CDR1 reads LGHNA; CDR2 reads YSLEER. The CDR3 loop spans 18 amino acids. Trimming took off 4 bases at V and 2 bases at J, with 20 bases between the two ends. The CDR3 loop is CASSPHPPQVTNTGELFF. The CDR3 region has the DNA TGCGCCAGCAGCCCGCACCCGCCTCAGGTGACAAACACCGGGGAGCTGTTTTTT.

The chain links TRBV10-3 to TRBJ1-6; TRBD1 might be the D (5 bases). The germline V gene encodes CDR1 ENHRY and CDR2 SYGVKD. The CDR3 is 14 amino acids. The V and J ends lost 2 bases and 9 bases respectively, with 11 bases between them. The CDR3 sequence: CAISEERGRSPLHF. CDR3 nucleotides: TGTGCCATCAGTGAGGAAAGGGGTCGTTCACCCCTCCACTTT.

The gene calls are TRBV5-1 and TRBJ1-2; 11 bases agree with TRBD1. Germline-derived CDR1 and CDR2 are SGHRS and YFSETQ. There are 15 residues in the CDR3. The V gene end was trimmed by 4 bases and the J gene end by 8 bases; junction bases not matched to a gene: 10. The CDR3 sequence is CASSPGTGGESGYTF. The CDR3 bases are TGCGCCAGCAGCCCAGGGACAGGGGGAGAGAGCGGCTACACCTTC.

The chain links TRBV27 to TRBJ1-5; D perhaps matches TRBD1 (6 bases). V was clipped by 5 bases and J by 5 bases, with 13 bases between them. CDR3 size: 14 residues. Germline CDR1 reads MNHEY; CDR2 reads SMNVEV (reference sequence). The CDR3 loop is CASSPGGGHQPQHF. The CDR3 region has the DNA TGTGCCAGCAGTCCCGGGGGGGGGCATCAGCCCCAGCATTTT.

The chain combines TRBV20-1 with TRBJ2-2; tentative D call: TRBD2 (5 bases). Trimming removed 3 bases at V and 7 bases at J, with 6 bases between. Germline CDR1 reads DFQATT; CDR2 reads SNEGSKA (reference sequence). This CDR3 contains 11 residues. CDR3 loop: CSAREDGELFF. The CDR3 nucleotides read TGCAGTGCTAGGGAGGACGGGGAGCTGTTTTTT.

This clone has a handful of counts. V usage is TRBV4-3 and J usage is TRBJ2-3; D ambiguous. Germline V CDR1 and CDR2: LGHNA, YSLEER. The CDR3 loop spans 14 amino acids. V was clipped by 1 base and J by 0 bases, with 5 bases between them. DNA for the CDR3: TGCGCCAGCAGCCAAGTCCCAAGCACAGATACGCAGTATTTT. It is translated as CASSQVPSTDTQYF.

The rearrangement joins TRBV4-2 to TRBJ2-1; TRBD2 aligns across 11 bases. With 5 bases clipped from V and 14 bases from J, the junction kept 11 bases outside the gene matches. The CDR3 covers 14 residues. Germline lookup yields CDR1 LGHNA and CDR2 YNFKEQ. For the CDR3, the DNA is TGTGCCAGCAGCGATACTAGCGGGAGCCTCGAGAAGTTCTTC. This codes for CASSDTSGSLEKFF.

The V call is TRBV4-2, the J call TRBJ2-5; D not resolved. V was shortened by 0 bases and J by 2 bases, with 10 bases between the two germline ends. This CDR3 spans 15 amino acids. The germline CDR1 and CDR2 sequences are LGHNA and YNFKEQ. CDR3 in amino acids: CASSQENSLQETQYF. CDR3 coding DNA: TGTGCCAGCAGCCAAGAAAACAGCCTGCAAGAGACCCAGTACTTC.

This chain connects TRBV7-2 to TRBJ2-7; 7 nucleotides align to TRBD2. Losses at the gene ends were 5 bases for V and 2 bases for J; bases not matched to a gene: 3. The CDR3 extends over 13 amino acids. The V gene's germline CDR1 is SGHTA and CDR2 FQGNSA. The CDR3 loop reads CASSAREPYEQYF. The CDR3 region has the DNA TGTGCCAGCAGCGCGCGGGAGCCCTACGAGCAGTACTTC.

Notes on this clone: Only one base separates this from a far larger clonotype, so it likely reflects a read error. V is TRBV2 and J is TRBJ2-3; 8 bases match TRBD2. Germline V lookup: CDR1 SNHLY, CDR2 FYNNEI. The J segment lost 0 bases and the V segment lost 5 bases, leaving 1 base of the junction unmatched. CDR3 length: 14 residues. CDR3 protein: CASSLAGSTDTQYF. The CDR3 nucleotides read TGTGCCAGCAGTTTAGCGGGGAGCACAGATACGCAGTATTTT.

The chain is built from TRBV2 and TRBJ1-5; maybe TRBD1 (5 bases). CDR3 length: 14 amino acids. Trimming shortened V by 7 bases and J by 4 bases, and 14 bases separated the two germline ends. Looked up from germline, CDR1 is SNHLY and CDR2 is FYNNEI. The CDR3 region is CASKGDSPNQPQHF. CDR3 sequence (DNA): TGTGCCAGCAAGGGCGACAGCCCAAATCAGCCCCAGCATTTT.

The chain joins TRBV4-3 to TRBJ2-3; TRBD1 aligns across 9 bases. The CDR3 consists of 15 residues. Germline loops: CDR1 LGHNA, CDR2 YSLEER. The V segment lost 4 bases and the J segment 5 bases; nucleotides outside the gene matches: 7. As DNA, the CDR3 is TGCGCCAGCAGCCCCCGGGACAGGGTAGGAGATACGCAGTATTTT. As protein: CASSPRDRVGDTQYF.

This chain links TRBV4-2 with TRBJ2-7, with 8 nucleotides matching TRBD1. This CDR3 comprises 16 residues. V was clipped by 1 base and J by 5 bases; unmatched bases: 10. Germline loops: CDR1 LGHNA, CDR2 YNFKEQ. The CDR3 protein is CASSQGRDRLSHEQYF. The CDR3 nucleotides read TGTGCCAGCAGCCAAGGAAGGGACAGGCTTAGCCACGAGCAGTACTTC.

This clone was recorded once. The rearrangement uses TRBV10-3 and TRBJ2-1; 9 bases map to TRBD2. V lost 5 bases and J lost 2; bases outside the gene matches: 13. CDR1 is ENHRY and CDR2 is SYGVKD in the germline V gene. The CDR3 has 18 residues. CDR3 amino acids: CAISLQSGGLETYNEQFF. In nucleotides, the CDR3 is TGTGCCATCAGTCTCCAGAGCGGGGGGCTTGAAACCTACAATGAGCAGTTCTTC.

The J gene is TRBJ1-1, the V gene TRBV4-1; 7 bases fit TRBD1. There are 12 residues in the CDR3. The V gene end was trimmed by 7 bases and the J gene end by 10 bases; junction bases not matched to a gene: 9. CDR1 is MGHRA and CDR2 is YSYEKL in the germline V gene. CDR3 region: CASTGEGAGAFF. The CDR3 DNA reads as TGCGCCAGCACCGGTGAGGGGGCGGGAGCTTTCTTT.

V and J are TRBV19 and TRBJ1-2, with 8 bases that match TRBD1. V was clipped by 4 bases and J by 5 bases; unmatched bases: 0. CDR3 size: 12 residues. Per germline, CDR1 LNHDA and CDR2 SQIVND (reference sequence). Here the CDR3 DNA reads TGTGCCAGTAGTAGACAGGGGTATGGCTACACCTTC. It is translated as CASSRQGYGYTF.

V is TRBV7-6 and J is TRBJ2-7; TRBD1 matches 7 bases. The CDR3 extends over 14 amino acids. CDR1 and CDR2 from the germline V gene are SGHVS and FNYEAQ. The ends lost 4 bases at V and 3 bases at J; junction bases unmatched: 6. CDR3 coding DNA: TGTGCCAGCAGCTCCCAGACAGGGATCTACGAGCAGTACTTC. Amino acids: CASSSQTGIYEQYF.

This chain uses TRBV7-8 with TRBJ2-3, with D perhaps matching TRBD2 (6 bases). From germline, CDR1 is SGHVS and CDR2 FQNEAQ. Trimming stripped 5 bases from V and 5 bases from J, with 14 bases between. The CDR3 sequence is 14 residues long. For the CDR3, the DNA is TGTGCCAGCAGCCCCGTGGAGGGGAAAGATACGCAGTATTTT. This translates into CASSPVEGKDTQYF.

The chain has TRBV2 and TRBJ2-4; 11 bases map to TRBD2. V gave up 6 bases and J gave up 4 bases; unmatched junction bases: 2. This CDR3 has 14 residues. Germline CDR1 SNHLY, CDR2 FYNNEI. For the CDR3, the DNA is TGTGCCAGCAGAGGGACTAGCGGAAAAAACATTCAGTACTTC. Encoded protein: CASRGTSGKNIQYF.

This clone was observed once. The V and J genes are TRBV29-1 and TRBJ1-2, with a weak D call TRBD1 (5 bases). Germline loops: CDR1 SQVTM, CDR2 ANQGSEA. Trimming shortened V by 3 bases and J by 6 bases, and 11 bases separated the two germline ends. The CDR3 is made up of 12 amino acids. The CDR3 protein is CSVDNPGNGYTF. The CDR3 region has the DNA TGCAGCGTTGATAACCCAGGGAATGGCTACACCTTC.

V gene TRBV11-1 combines with J gene TRBJ1-6; D ambiguous. Trimming shortened V by 4 bases and J by 7 bases, and 11 bases separated the two germline ends. The germline CDR1 and CDR2 sequences are SGHAT and FQDESV (reference sequence). The CDR3 sequence is 14 residues long. CDR3 in DNA: TGTGCCAGCAGCTCTAGCCGGATCAATTCACCCCTCCACTTT. Protein product: CASSSSRINSPLHF.

The chain carries TRBV9 and TRBJ2-7; 8 bases map to TRBD2. The J segment lost 5 bases and the V segment lost 2 bases, leaving 3 bases of the junction unmatched. Looked up from germline, CDR1 is SGDLS and CDR2 is YYNGEE. The CDR3 runs to 13 residues. The chain's CDR3 is CASSVTGGDEQYF. DNA for the CDR3: TGTGCCAGCAGCGTGACCGGGGGGGACGAGCAGTACTTC. The entire variable domain, with the rest obtained from reference TRBV9 and TRBJ2-7, is as follows: DSGVTQTPKHLITATGQRVTLRCSPRSGDLSVYWYQQSLDQGLQFLIQYYNGEERAKGNILERFSAQQFPDLHSELNLSSLELGDSALYFCASSVTGGDEQYFGPGTRLTVT.

The V call is TRBV19, the J call TRBJ1-4, with 11 nucleotides matching TRBD1. There are 18 residues in the CDR3. The J segment lost 3 bases and the V segment lost 5 bases, leaving 11 bases of the junction unmatched. Looked up from germline, CDR1 is LNHDA and CDR2 is SQIVND (reference sequence). CDR3 sequence (DNA): TGTGCCAGTAGTCACCCGGGACAGGGGGGGCGGGCTAATGAAAAACTGTTTTTT. Translating gives CASSHPGQGGRANEKLFF.

This rearrangement joins TRBV28 to TRBJ1-1, with D maybe TRBD1 (5 bases). The V end was cut by 2 bases, the J end by 0 bases, with 10 bases between. Germline V gene sequence: CDR1 MDHEN, CDR2 SYDVKM. This CDR3 comprises 15 residues. In nucleotides, the CDR3 is TGTGCCAGCAGTTTAGCCAGGGCTATGAACACTGAAGCTTTCTTT. Amino acids: CASSLARAMNTEAFF.

CDR3 coding DNA: TGTGCCAGCAGTGGAGGGACTGATCAATACACAGATACGCAGTATTTT. It encodes CASSGGTDQYTDTQYF. The chain employs TRBV25-1 and TRBJ2-3, with D tentatively TRBD2 (6 bases). The length of the CDR3 is 16 residues. V lost 4 bases and J 2 bases, leaving 16 bases between the germline ends. Germline CDR1 is MGHDK and CDR2 is SYGVNS.

This clone was seen a single time. V is TRBV28 and J is TRBJ2-6; 7 bases are a match to TRBD1. V shed 2 bases, J shed 4 bases, and the junction held 2 bases outside the gene matches. This CDR3 spans 15 amino acids. The germline V gene encodes CDR1 MDHEN and CDR2 SYDVKM. The CDR3: CASSLRGRGANVLTF. The CDR3 DNA follows: TGTGCCAGCAGTTTAAGGGGGCGAGGGGCCAACGTCCTGACTTTC.

This chain joins TRBV18 and TRBJ2-3; TRBD2 is a possible D gene (5 bases). Germline CDR1 KGHSH, CDR2 LQKENI. This CDR3 region has 15 residues. V lost 2 bases, J lost 6 bases, and 15 bases lay in between. The CDR3 loop is CASSPTSGVPDTQYF. The CDR3 coding sequence is TGTGCCAGCTCACCAACTAGTGGGGTTCCGGATACGCAGTATTTT.